What follows are 2 T cell receptor beta chains derived from one specimen sequenced in a study of blood T cell repertoires in COVID-19. Repertoires were generated with immunoSEQ multiplex PCR, while TCRdb's copy carries only in-frame clones and drops some. The table lists about 150,000 clones, 80% to 90% of them singletons. Sequenced input: peripheral blood. The receptors stem from a man aged 18 to 30 with COVID-19, enrolled during active disease.

The CDR3 is CASSPDTHGYTF. CDR3 DNA: TGTGCCAGCAGCCCCGACACGCATGGCTACACCTTC. The chain carries TRBV7-8 and TRBJ1-2, with D unclear. The CDR3 has 12 residues. V gave up 5 bases and J gave up 6 bases, with 10 bases separating them. In germline, CDR1 is SGHVS, CDR2 FQNEAQ.

The rearrangement links TRBV9 to TRBJ2-1; 11 nucleotides line up with TRBD2. The CDR3 is made up of 16 amino acids. V dropped 0 bases and J dropped 6; count of bases not matched to a gene: 5. Germline CDR1 and CDR2: SGDLS and YYNGEE. This CDR3 reads CASSVDLAGGINEQFF. CDR3 coding DNA: TGTGCCAGCAGCGTAGATCTAGCGGGAGGTATCAATGAGCAGTTCTTC.